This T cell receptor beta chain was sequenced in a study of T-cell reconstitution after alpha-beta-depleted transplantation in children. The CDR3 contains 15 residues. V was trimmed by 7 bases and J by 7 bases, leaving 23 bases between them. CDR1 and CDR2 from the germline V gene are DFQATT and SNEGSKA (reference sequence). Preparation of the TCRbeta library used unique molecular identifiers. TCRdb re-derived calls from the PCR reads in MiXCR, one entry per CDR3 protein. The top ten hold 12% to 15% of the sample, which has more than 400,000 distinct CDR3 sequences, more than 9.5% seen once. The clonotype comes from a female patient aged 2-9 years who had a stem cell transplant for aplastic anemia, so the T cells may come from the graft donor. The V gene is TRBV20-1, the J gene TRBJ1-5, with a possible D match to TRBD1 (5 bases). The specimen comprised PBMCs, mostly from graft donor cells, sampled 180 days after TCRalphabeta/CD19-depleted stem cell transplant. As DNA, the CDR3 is TGCAGTGTTCAGACAGATCCGCCGACGAAACAGCCCCAGCATTTT. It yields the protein CSVQTDPPTKQPQHF.